These 26 T cell receptor beta chains share one sample of origin, sequenced in a study of T cells in Graves' hyperthyroidism and ophthalmopathy. Amplified TCR beta CDR3 regions came from RNA transcripts. TCR CDR3 underwent first-round RT-PCR with the HTBI primer set. MiXCR, applied by TCRdb to the multiplex PCR reads, yields one record per CDR3 protein. The sample has roughly 700,000 distinct CDR3 sequences, 30% to 40% seen once. Sample: blood. Source of these receptors: a woman in her thirties or forties with Graves' hyperthyroidism.

This clonotype occurred a few times. The chain has TRBV29-1 and TRBJ1-2, with TRBD1 as a possible D gene (5 bases). The CDR3 runs to 14 residues. V shed 6 bases and J shed 2 bases, with 16 bases lying between them. Looked up from germline, CDR1 is SQVTM and CDR2 is ANQGSEA. CDR3 sequence reads: CSVGRGGANYGYTF. CDR3 in DNA: TGCAGCGTGGGCCGGGGGGGAGCGAACTATGGCTACACCTTC.

In regard to this clonotype: This sequence may be a read error, since a much larger clone differs from it by one base. The V gene is TRBV7-9, the J gene TRBJ2-5, with D possibly being TRBD2 (5 bases). Germline CDR1 SEHNR, CDR2 FQNEAQ (reference sequence). CDR3 size: 12 residues. CDR3 nucleotide sequence: TGTGCCAACAGCTTCGGGGTGGAGACCCAGTACTTC. Translated: CANSFGVETQYF.

The chain joins TRBV6-4 to TRBJ2-1; TRBD1 or TRBD2 may be the D gene (5 bases each). Trimming took 2 bases from V and 6 from J, leaving 8 bases between them. Germline loops: CDR1 MRHNA, CDR2 SNTAGT. The CDR3 totals 13 residues. CDR3 DNA sequence: TGTGCCAGCAGTGACGAAGGGACCAATGAGCAGTTCTTC. This gives the protein CASSDEGTNEQFF.

The rearrangement uses TRBV7-9 and TRBJ2-1; D unclear. Germline CDR1 SEHNR, CDR2 FQNEAQ (reference sequence). CDR3 length equals 11 residues. Trimming left V 5 bases short and J 15 bases short, with 14 bases between. CDR3 bases: TGTGCCAGCAGCGGTTCGACCTCGTTGTTCTTC. Translated, it gives CASSGSTSLFF.

There are many counts of this clonotype. The J gene is TRBJ2-7, the V gene TRBV7-2, with 10 bases lining up with TRBD1. Germline V CDR1 and CDR2: SGHTA, FQGNSA. The V segment lost 3 bases and the J segment 6 bases; nucleotides outside the gene matches: 5. The CDR3 sequence is 14 residues long. CDR3 protein: CASSFGTGAGEQYF. In DNA form, the CDR3 reads TGTGCCAGCAGCTTCGGGACAGGGGCTGGCGAGCAGTACTTC.

In this sample, this clonotype turned up many times. This chain joins TRBV10-3 and TRBJ2-3, with 8 bases lining up with TRBD1. Germline CDR1 ENHRY, CDR2 SYGVKD. The CDR3 length is 14 residues. After removal of 10 bases from V and 2 bases from J, the junction contained 8 bases not matched to a gene. In DNA form, the CDR3 reads TGTGCCACCGGGACAGGTCTTCTCACAGATACGCAGTATTTT. Residues: CATGTGLLTDTQYF.

The V call is TRBV7-9, the J call TRBJ2-7; perhaps TRBD1 as D (6 bases). CDR1 and CDR2 from the germline V gene are SEHNR and FQNEAQ (reference sequence). This CDR3 is built from 16 residues. V lost 1 base, J lost 7 bases, and 20 bases lay in between. CDR3 in DNA: TGTGCCAGCAGCTTAGATATCAAAACTCTAAGGGGGGAGCAGTACTTC. It is translated as CASSLDIKTLRGEQYF.

This clonotype has ten or more counts. V and J are TRBV19 and TRBJ1-5, with 8 bases matching TRBD1. With 5 bases clipped from V and 7 bases from J, the junction kept 7 bases outside the gene matches. The CDR3 has 14 amino acids. Germline V gene lookup returns CDR1 LNHDA and CDR2 SQIVND (reference sequence). In DNA form, the CDR3 reads TGTGCCAGTAGTGTTCTTACAGGGGGACAGCCCCAGCATTTT. It is translated as CASSVLTGGQPQHF.

This clonotype was seen just once. The CDR3 DNA reads as TGTGCCAGCAGCTCCGGGGACCGAGGAAGTACGAACACCGGGGAGCTGTTTTTT. It codes for CASSSGDRGSTNTGELFF. The V and J genes are TRBV7-9 and TRBJ2-2; either TRBD1 or TRBD2 may fit D (5 bases each). The germline V gene has CDR1 SEHNR and CDR2 FQNEAQ (reference sequence). Trimming stripped 4 bases from V and 0 bases from J, with 18 bases between. The CDR3 spans 18 residues.

The table lists this clonotype with a few counts. This chain uses TRBV5-4 with TRBJ1-1; D not certain. V lost 2 bases and J 2 bases, leaving 16 bases between the germline ends. Germline V gene data show CDR1 as SGHNT and CDR2 as YYREEE (reference sequence). The CDR3 runs to 16 residues. The CDR3 loop is CASSFVIYPLNTEAFF. In DNA, the CDR3 is TGTGCCAGCAGCTTTGTCATATACCCTCTCAACACTGAAGCTTTCTTT.

At least ten counts were recorded for this clonotype. The chain employs TRBV6-5 and TRBJ1-6; 9 bases align to TRBD1. The CDR3 has 14 amino acids. Germline CDR1 and CDR2: MNHEY and SVGAGI. Trimming cost V 4 bases and J 10 bases; bases outside gene matches: 5. CDR3 sequence (DNA): TGTGCCAGCAGTTGGGACAGGGAGACCTCACCCCTCCACTTT. It is translated as CASSWDRETSPLHF.

The chain links TRBV10-3 to TRBJ2-6; no clear D. This CDR3 has 13 amino acids. Trimming cost V 5 bases and J 6 bases, with 8 bases left between them. Germline CDR1 is ENHRY and CDR2 is SYGVKD. Here the CDR3 DNA reads TGTGCCATCAGTACAGAGGCGGCCAACGTCCTGACTTTC. Its translation: CAISTEAANVLTF.

This clonotype occurred many times. This chain uses TRBV5-4 with TRBJ1-5; D is unresolved. Germline-derived CDR1 and CDR2 are SGHNT and YYREEE (reference sequence). The CDR3 totals 12 residues. The V end was cut by 0 bases, the J end by 10 bases, with 8 bases between. For the CDR3, the DNA is TGTGCCAGCAGCTTGGGTGAGGGCCCCCAGCATTTT. As protein: CASSLGEGPQHF.

A word on this clonotype: Being one base from a much bigger clone, this may be a read error. The chain couples TRBV4-1 to TRBJ2-5; D is ambiguous. V was trimmed by 3 bases and J by 5 bases, leaving 10 bases between them. This CDR3 is 13 amino acids long. Germline lookup yields CDR1 MGHRA and CDR2 YSYEKL. The chain's CDR3 is CASSQTSDETQYF. CDR3 bases: TGCGCCAGCAGCCAGACTTCGGACGAGACCCAGTACTTC.

This clonotype has only a few counts. The chain carries TRBV6-5 and TRBJ2-7, with D unclear. The CDR3 is made up of 14 amino acids. The germline gives CDR1 MNHEY, CDR2 SVGAGI. Trimming shortened V by 0 bases and J by 3 bases, and 9 bases separated the two germline ends. CDR3 sequence: CASSYSAESYEQYF. As DNA, the CDR3 is TGTGCCAGCAGTTACTCGGCGGAAAGCTACGAGCAGTACTTC.

This clonotype appeared many times. The rearrangement joins TRBV19 to TRBJ2-5; D is unclear. V dropped 7 bases and J dropped 1 base, with 10 bases sitting between them. Germline V gene data show CDR1 as LNHDA and CDR2 as SQIVND (reference sequence). CDR3 length: 13 amino acids. For the CDR3, the DNA is TGTGCCAGTAATCGAGCTTTCCAAGAGACCCAGTACTTC. It yields the protein CASNRAFQETQYF.

Only a few counts were recorded for this clonotype. The chain combines TRBV20-1 with TRBJ2-2; D gene ambiguous. Trimming pared 2 bases from V and 6 bases from J, leaving 16 bases between. The CDR3 is 15 residues long. Germline lookup yields CDR1 DFQATT and CDR2 SNEGSKA (reference sequence). For the CDR3, the DNA is TGCAGTGCTAGACCCCTCGGCAGCATTTCCGGGGAGCTGTTTTTT. This sequence encodes CSARPLGSISGELFF.

This clonotype was seen a few times. This may be a read error: a much more frequent sequence differs by one nucleotide. The chain carries TRBV7-8 and TRBJ1-5; possibly TRBD1 for D (6 bases). The CDR3 spans 13 residues. Germline-derived CDR1 and CDR2 are SGHVS and FQNEAQ. V lost 1 base, J lost 10 bases, and 11 bases lay in between. Here the CDR3 DNA reads TGTGCCAGCAGCTTAGACAGGGATGAACCCCAGCATTTT. Its translation is CASSLDRDEPQHF.

This clonotype was recorded many times. The chain joins TRBV24-1 to TRBJ2-2; TRBD2 is a possible D gene (6 bases). The germline V and J ends were trimmed by 4 bases and 5 bases, with 10 bases remaining between them. The germline V gene encodes CDR1 KGHDR and CDR2 SFDVKD. The CDR3 extends over 14 amino acids. This chain's CDR3 is CATSDLGGTGELFF. The CDR3 nucleotides are TGTGCCACCAGTGACCTAGGAGGGACCGGGGAGCTGTTTTTT.

This clonotype was picked up a small number of times. This rearrangement joins TRBV6-5 to TRBJ1-6, with D uncertain. This CDR3 is built from 17 residues. Germline CDR1 and CDR2: MNHEY and SVGAGI. The ends were cut back, 1 base at V and 9 bases at J, with 19 bases in the middle. The CDR3 sequence is CASSYYAVAQSGSPLHF. The CDR3 DNA is TGTGCCAGCAGTTACTATGCGGTGGCCCAGTCCGGTTCACCCCTCCACTTT.

In its sample, this clonotype was seen a few times. This chain uses TRBV10-3 with TRBJ2-5; 11 bases line up with TRBD2. The trim removed 4 bases at V and 5 bases at J, leaving 6 bases unmatched. The CDR3 has 15 amino acids. Germline lookup yields CDR1 ENHRY and CDR2 SYGVKD. CDR3 bases: TGTGCCATCAGTGGTACTAGCGGGGGAGGTGAGACCCAGTACTTC. As protein: CAISGTSGGGETQYF.

This chain uses TRBV24-1 with TRBJ2-2, with D possibly being TRBD2 (6 bases). The CDR3 has 18 residues. Germline V lookup: CDR1 KGHDR, CDR2 SFDVKD. V was pared by 4 bases and J by 0 bases, with 17 bases between. CDR3 coding DNA: TGTGCCACCAGTGACCCCCGGCGGAGGGGCTCGAACACCGGGGAGCTGTTTTTT. It codes for CATSDPRRRGSNTGELFF.

This clonotype occurred many times. CDR3 loop: CASSLLAGNTEAFF. CDR3 in DNA: TGTGCCAGCAGCCTACTCGCGGGGAACACTGAAGCTTTCTTT. The V call is TRBV12-3 or TRBV12-4, the J call TRBJ1-1, with D uncertain. The germline V and J ends were trimmed by 6 bases and 1 base, with 12 bases remaining between them. This CDR3 comprises 14 residues.

The V call is TRBV27, the J call TRBJ1-2; no definite D call. CDR1 and CDR2 from the germline V gene are MNHEY and SMNVEV (reference sequence). The CDR3 has 15 residues. The V end was cut by 5 bases, the J end by 0 bases, with 13 bases between. The CDR3 nucleotides are TGTGCCAGCAGTCCTCGACGGATAGCTAACTATGGCTACACCTTC. Translating it yields CASSPRRIANYGYTF.

This clonotype turned up a few times. The chain links TRBV29-1 to TRBJ1-2; D remains ambiguous. CDR1 is SQVTM and CDR2 is ANQGSEA in the germline V gene. V was cut by 1 base and J by 4 bases, with 10 bases left in between. This CDR3 region has 13 residues. The CDR3 loop reads CSVEATEGYGYTF. The CDR3 bases are TGCAGCGTTGAAGCCACCGAAGGCTATGGCTACACCTTC.

The rearrangement uses TRBV6-6 and TRBJ2-2; D tentatively reads TRBD1 or TRBD2 (5 bases each). Germline-derived CDR1 and CDR2 are MNHNY and SVGAGI (reference sequence). Trimming cost V 11 bases and J 3 bases, with 22 bases left between them. The CDR3 is 16 amino acids. The CDR3 nucleotides are TGTGCCGGCGACTCTCCCCGGGGCAGGCACACCGGGGAGCTGTTTTTT. Its protein is CAGDSPRGRHTGELFF.